These 8 T cell receptor beta chains came from one sample sequenced in a study of blood T cell repertoires in COVID-19 (TCRdb year 2020). Libraries were constructed by the immunoSEQ multiplex PCR assay. In its TCRdb copy, this immuneACCESS table keeps in-frame sequences only and misses some clones. Where compared with another copy, unresolved V genes explain less than half of these, and the others have no known cause. The sample includes approximately 210,000 clones, with around 90% observed a single time. Jointly, the top ten make up approximately 1.5% of the sample. Sequenced input: peripheral blood. These TCRs come from a man between 18 and 35 years old with active or convalescent COVID-19.

The chain recombines TRBV6-5 with TRBJ2-7, with D possibly matching TRBD2 (5 bases). This CDR3 spans 15 amino acids. Per the germline V gene, CDR1 is MNHEY and CDR2 is SVGAGI. V dropped 8 bases and J dropped 1 base, with 18 bases sitting between them. CDR3 in DNA: TGTGCCAGCTATGATTGGGAGAATTTTTCCTACGAGCAGTACTTC. It is translated as CASYDWENFSYEQYF.

This clone was counted once. CDR3 coding DNA: TGTGCCTGGAGTGGACTAGCGGGAAGCTCTGGGGCCAACGTCCTGACTTTC. Residues: CAWSGLAGSSGANVLTF. This chain uses TRBV30 with TRBJ2-6; 11 bases are a match to TRBD2. The CDR3 totals 17 residues. J gave up 0 bases and V 1 base, and 2 bases lay outside the gene matches. CDR1 and CDR2 (germline): GTSNPN, SVGIG (reference sequence).

This clone was counted only a few times. CDR3 loop: CASSLAEGPADGYTF. CDR3 nucleotides: TGTGCCAGCAGCTTAGCGGAGGGACCGGCCGATGGCTACACCTTC. The chain couples TRBV7-9 to TRBJ1-2; weak D call: TRBD1 (5 bases). The CDR3 runs to 15 residues. V was cut by 0 bases and J by 6 bases, with 14 bases left in between. CDR1 is SEHNR and CDR2 is FQNEAQ in the germline V gene (reference sequence).

The V call is TRBV2, the J call TRBJ1-1; D is ambiguous. The CDR3 totals 14 residues. V was clipped by 4 bases and J by 6 bases, with 15 bases between them. The V gene's germline CDR1 is SNHLY and CDR2 FYNNEI. The CDR3 DNA reads TGTGCCAGCAGTGCGAGGGAGGCGAGGCCTGAAGCTTTCTTT. Protein: CASSAREARPEAFF.

The chain carries TRBV19 and TRBJ2-5; 9 positions match TRBD1. Germline trimming cut 6 bases from V and 4 bases from J; bases unmatched to any gene: 6. The CDR3 is 14 amino acids. The germline gives CDR1 LNHDA, CDR2 SQIVND (reference sequence). The CDR3 DNA reads as TGTGCCAGTAGGCCACAGGGGGCAGGAGAGACCCAGTACTTC. Protein: CASRPQGAGETQYF. Filled out from reference TRBV19 and TRBJ2-5, the complete variable domain reads DGGITQSPKYLFRKEGQNVTLSCEQNLNHDAMYWYRQDPGQGLRLIYYSQIVNDFQKGDIAEGYSVSREKKESFPLTVTSAQKNPTAFYLCASRPQGAGETQYFGPGTRLLVL.

The chain uses TRBV7-2 and TRBJ2-6, with 7 nucleotides matching TRBD2. V trimming: 0 bases; J trimming: 0 bases; junction bases outside the gene matches: 5. CDR3 length equals 18 residues. Germline CDR1 SGHTA, CDR2 FQGNSA. The CDR3 DNA sequence: TGTGCCAGCAGCTTAGCCGTCGCTAGCGGCTCTGGGGCCAACGTCCTGACTTTC. As protein: CASSLAVASGSGANVLTF.

The rearrangement links TRBV28 to TRBJ2-7; 7 bases agree with TRBD1. Germline CDR1 is MDHEN and CDR2 is SYDVKM. CDR3 length: 13 residues. V was clipped by 6 bases and J by 3 bases; unmatched bases: 5. Written as DNA, the CDR3 is TGTGCCAGCAGACTAAGACAGGGCTACGAGCAGTACTTC. This translates into CASRLRQGYEQYF.

V usage is TRBV24-1 and J usage is TRBJ2-3; weak D call: TRBD1 (6 bases). The CDR3 is made up of 14 amino acids. V lost 4 bases, J lost 2 bases, and 9 bases lay in between. Germline values: CDR1 KGHDR, CDR2 SFDVKD. CDR3 in amino acids: CATSETGPTDTQYF. In DNA form, the CDR3 reads TGTGCCACCAGTGAAACAGGGCCCACAGATACGCAGTATTTT.